Each of the 3 T cell receptor beta chains below was sequenced from the same sample in a study of cytomegalovirus exposure and HLA in healthy donors. This PCR relied on a set of 60 Vbeta primers and 13 Jbeta primers. Sequencing used immunoSEQ multiplex PCR; TCRdb keeps in-frame clones, though not all of them. The sample totals roughly 220,000 clones; its top ten clones hold around 1.1%. Material for sequencing was PBMCs. Receptor source: a girl aged 2-10 years in good health and CMV-seropositive.

This chain uses TRBV6-1 with TRBJ1-1; no definite D call. V dropped 6 bases and J dropped 1 base, with 9 bases sitting between them. Per the germline V gene, CDR1 is MNHNS and CDR2 is SASEGT. The CDR3 has 13 amino acids. The CDR3 is CASRSRWNTEAFF. CDR3 DNA sequence: TGTGCCAGCAGGTCCCGTTGGAACACTGAAGCTTTCTTT.

The V and J genes are TRBV6-6 and TRBJ1-5; 8 bases map to TRBD1. J was trimmed by 7 bases and V by 5 bases; bases with no gene match: 7. Germline loops: CDR1 MNHNY, CDR2 SVGAGI (reference sequence). The CDR3 has 14 amino acids. In nucleotides, the CDR3 is TGTGCCAGCAGTCACGACAGGGGCGGACAGCCCCAGCATTTT. Protein sequence: CASSHDRGGQPQHF.

This chain links TRBV5-1 with TRBJ1-3; D is undetermined. The CDR3 sequence is 16 residues long. V was pared by 8 bases and J by 1 base, with 19 bases between. Germline V gene lookup returns CDR1 SGHRS and CDR2 YFSETQ. The CDR3 sequence is CASSTSGGGSGNTIYF. In DNA form, the CDR3 reads TGCGCCAGTTCAACTTCTGGAGGAGGATCTGGAAACACCATATATTTT.